This T cell receptor beta chain was recorded in a study of blood T cell repertoires in COVID-19. V dropped 0 bases and J dropped 7; count of bases not matched to a gene: 11. Germline CDR1 is LGHNA and CDR2 is YSLEER. The CDR3 is 16 residues long. Original data processing: Estimated nucleated cell counts came from reference gene primer amplification. This table comes from immunoSEQ multiplex PCR, and its TCRdb copy is limited to in-frame clones, with some not included. Clonal size and the V and J genes are those of that table, whereas D and trimming came from the DNA. Of around 240,000 clones listed, over 80% are singletons. Recruitment covered under 25 US areas and drew participants whose ages spanned about 18 to 100 years. Assignment of participants to cohorts was predicated upon participant-reported clinical history.

This sequence was found in a human donor in a cohort exposed to, infected with or recovered from COVID-19 (not recorded which). The donor label of this sample is uncertain. Sequencing input: PBMCs or T cells enriched from blood (not recorded which). The rearrangement links TRBV4-3 to TRBJ1-2; 7 bases are shared with TRBD1. The CDR3 sequence is CASSQDSFMTGSGYTF. The CDR3 DNA reads as TGCGCCAGCAGCCAAGATTCCTTCATGACAGGGAGTGGCTACACCTTC.